Each of the 9 T cell receptor beta chains below was sequenced from the same sample in a study of cytotoxic CD8 clonotypes in ibrutinib-treated CLL. TCRdb keeps only in-frame clones here, not all; method: immunoSEQ multiplex PCR. The sample has 25,000 to 30,000 clones; almost 70% are singletons. The material sequenced was PBMCs, taken after 24 months of ibrutinib treatment. Receptors were obtained from a human donor with chronic lymphocytic leukemia.

In this sample, this clone turned up a few times. The V and J genes are TRBV29-1 and TRBJ2-3; D remains unclear. V was trimmed by 4 bases and J by 4 bases, leaving 6 bases between them. Germline CDR1 and CDR2: SQVTM and ANQGSEA. The CDR3 runs 11 residues. The CDR3 nucleotides read TGCAGCGTTGGCGTGGCAGATACGCAGTATTTT. This encodes CSVGVADTQYF.

V and J are TRBV7-2 and TRBJ2-3; no definite D call. The V and J ends lost 5 bases and 3 bases respectively, with 6 bases between them. Germline V gene lookup returns CDR1 SGHTA and CDR2 FQGNSA. This CDR3 region has 12 residues. The CDR3 DNA follows: TGTGCCAGCAGCCTATATACAGATACGCAGTATTTT. Translated: CASSLYTDTQYF.

The CDR3 DNA reads TGTGCCTGGGTGGGGCCAGGGACTGGCTACACCTTC. Protein product: CAWVGPGTGYTF. This chain uses TRBV30 with TRBJ1-2; weak D call: TRBD1 (5 bases). The CDR3 consists of 12 residues. V lost 5 bases to trimming and J lost 7 bases, with 14 bases between them. The germline CDR1 and CDR2 sequences are GTSNPN and SVGIG (reference sequence).

The genes are TRBV7-2 and TRBJ1-3; D remains ambiguous. Germline CDR1 reads SGHTA; CDR2 reads FQGNSA. The CDR3 is 15 amino acids. Trimming shortened V by 4 bases and J by 2 bases, and 12 bases separated the two germline ends. The CDR3 coding sequence is TGTGCCAGCAGCTCTATTTACACCGCTGGAAACACCATATATTTT. This gives the protein CASSSIYTAGNTIYF.

This chain joins TRBV7-9 and TRBJ2-7; TRBD2 matches 8 bases. J was trimmed by 0 bases and V by 5 bases; bases with no gene match: 3. Germline V gene lookup returns CDR1 SEHNR and CDR2 FQNEAQ (reference sequence). This CDR3 contains 14 residues. The CDR3 sequence is CASSQRGSSYEQYF. CDR3 DNA: TGTGCCAGCAGCCAGCGGGGGAGCTCCTACGAGCAGTACTTC.

The chain combines TRBV29-1 with TRBJ1-2; D call uncertain. This CDR3 comprises 14 residues. V was trimmed by 4 bases and J by 2 bases, leaving 14 bases between them. Germline V gene sequence: CDR1 SQVTM, CDR2 ANQGSEA. CDR3 residues: CSVVQARSNYGYTF. The CDR3 DNA reads TGCAGCGTTGTTCAGGCACGATCGAACTATGGCTACACCTTC.

V is TRBV21-1 and J is TRBJ2-1; TRBD1, the table's D call, was not compared with the DNA. TRBV21-1 is given as a pseudogene. The CDR3 has 14 residues. The DNA for the CDR3 is TGTGCCAGCAGCCCTCATGGCCACTACAATGAGCAGTTCTTC. Its protein is CASSPHGHYNEQFF.

This sequence joins TRBV11-2 and TRBJ2-3; TRBD2 agrees at 7 bases. The CDR3 sequence is 17 residues long. Germline lookup yields CDR1 SGHAT and CDR2 FQNNGV. Losses at the gene ends were 3 bases for V and 6 bases for J; bases not matched to a gene: 15. The CDR3 sequence: CASSFLGSRIGRDTQYF. The DNA for the CDR3 is TGTGCCAGCAGCTTCCTAGGATCTCGGATCGGGAGGGATACGCAGTATTTT.

The J gene is TRBJ1-5, the V gene TRBV15; D ambiguous. Germline lookup yields CDR1 LNHNV and CDR2 YYDKDF (reference sequence). This CDR3 spans 14 amino acids. Trimming removed 0 bases from V and 7 bases from J, with 10 bases in between. CDR3 amino acids: CATSRDRGSQPQHF. The DNA of the CDR3 is TGTGCCACCAGCAGAGATCGGGGTTCCCAGCCCCAGCATTTT.